Listed below are T cell receptor beta chains from one sample, sequenced in a study of T cell responses to AZD1222 COVID-19 vaccine. The assay was immunoSEQ multiplex PCR, and TCRdb's table has in-frame clones only and misses some. The sample comprises about 96,000 clones, under 95% of which are singletons, and roughly 5% rests with the top ten. The sequencing here drew on peripheral blood, taken on day 0 of MenACWY control vaccination. These TCRs come from an adult in good health. The CDR3 runs from the conserved cysteine through the conserved F or W. D genes are given only for firm matches. Some rows have no size entry. The others give once, few or many, or a class for an expanded clone.

D gene: TRBD1
J gene: TRBJ2-7
clone size: -
V gene: TRBV28
CDR3 DNA: TGTGCCAGCAGTTTCTATACCGGGACAGGGCTAAATCGGCAGTACTTC
CDR3 protein: CASSFYTGTGLNRQYF

D gene: -
J gene: TRBJ1-3
clone size: -
V gene: TRBV2
CDR3 DNA: TGTGCCAGCAGTGTAGCCGGGAGTAGTGGAAACACCATATATTTT
CDR3 protein: CASSVAGSSGNTIYF

D gene: -
J gene: TRBJ2-7
clone size: -
V gene: TRBV4-2
CDR3 DNA: TGTGCCAGCAGCCAAGATAAGGATCCCGGACAGAGAGTCTACGAGCAGTACTTC
CDR3 protein: CASSQDKDPGQRVYEQYF

D gene: -
J gene: TRBJ2-2
clone size: -
V gene: TRBV6-2/TRBV6-3
CDR3 DNA: TGTGCCAGCAGTTACTGGCGGGCCGACACCGGGGAGCTGTTTTTT
CDR3 protein: CASSYWRADTGELFF

D gene: -
J gene: TRBJ2-7
clone size: -
V gene: TRBV19
CDR3 DNA: TGTGCCAGTAGTATGCAGGGGTCGGCCTACGAGCAGTACTTC
CDR3 protein: CASSMQGSAYEQYF

D gene: TRBD2
J gene: TRBJ2-7
clone size: -
V gene: TRBV6-1
CDR3 DNA: TGTGCCAGCAGTGGGCGGACAGGACTAGCGGGGATTCTTGGCCCCTACGAGCAGTACTTC
CDR3 protein: CASSGRTGLAGILGPYEQYF

D gene: -
J gene: TRBJ2-7
clone size: -
V gene: TRBV6-5
CDR3 DNA: TGTGCCAGCAGGGGGATCGGGACGGCAACCTACGAGCAGTACTTC
CDR3 protein: CASRGIGTATYEQYF

D gene: -
J gene: TRBJ2-1
clone size: -
V gene: TRBV27
CDR3 DNA: TGTGCCAGCAGTTTAGTCGCCTACAATGAGCAGTTCTTC
CDR3 protein: CASSLVAYNEQFF

D gene: -
J gene: TRBJ1-1
clone size: -
V gene: TRBV10-1
CDR3 DNA: TGCGCCAGCAGTGAGTCGTCCAGGGTGGGAACTGAAGCTTTCTTT
CDR3 protein: CASSESSRVGTEAFF

D gene: -
J gene: TRBJ2-1
clone size: -
V gene: TRBV24-1
CDR3 DNA: TGTGCCACCAGTGGTACCAGGGTCGGTGAGCAGTTCTTC
CDR3 protein: CATSGTRVGEQFF

D gene: -
J gene: TRBJ1-2
clone size: -
V gene: TRBV2
CDR3 DNA: TGTGCCAGCAGCGTCCTGGGGGGTGAGGATGGCTACACCTTC
CDR3 protein: CASSVLGGEDGYTF

D gene: -
J gene: TRBJ2-3
clone size: -
V gene: TRBV7-2
CDR3 DNA: TGTGCCAGCAGCTTAGAGGTATGGCGGGGCACAGATACGCAGTATTTT
CDR3 protein: CASSLEVWRGTDTQYF

D gene: TRBD1
J gene: TRBJ1-3
clone size: few
V gene: TRBV4-2
CDR3 DNA: TGTGCCAGCAGCCAAGAAGTTCCGGGACAGGGGAGGGTGGTCTCTGGAAACACCATATATTTT
CDR3 protein: CASSQEVPGQGRVVSGNTIYF

D gene: -
J gene: TRBJ1-2
clone size: -
V gene: TRBV24-1
CDR3 DNA: TGTGCCACCAGTGGGGGAGGTCAAGGCTACACCTTC
CDR3 protein: CATSGGGQGYTF

D gene: -
J gene: TRBJ1-2
clone size: -
V gene: TRBV19
CDR3 DNA: TGTGCCAGTAGAACCCAGGGGACCGCCTATGGCTACACCTTC
CDR3 protein: CASRTQGTAYGYTF

D gene: -
J gene: TRBJ2-7
clone size: -
V gene: TRBV5-1
CDR3 DNA: TGCGCCAGCACCTCCGTTGGGGGAGATACCTACGAGCAGTACTTC
CDR3 protein: CASTSVGGDTYEQYF

D gene: -
J gene: TRBJ1-2
clone size: -
V gene: TRBV19
CDR3 DNA: TGTGCCAGTAGTCCCACAGGGAACTATGGCTACACCTTC
CDR3 protein: CASSPTGNYGYTF

D gene: -
J gene: TRBJ2-1
clone size: -
V gene: TRBV28
CDR3 DNA: TGTGCCAGCAGTTCGGGGACCTACAATGAGCAGTTCTTC
CDR3 protein: CASSSGTYNEQFF

D gene: -
J gene: TRBJ1-6
clone size: -
V gene: TRBV11-2
CDR3 DNA: TGTGCCAGCAGCTCCAATTCACCCCTCCACTTT
CDR3 protein: CASSSNSPLHF

D gene: TRBD1
J gene: TRBJ1-6
clone size: -
V gene: TRBV7-2
CDR3 DNA: TGTGCCAGCAGCTTAGTTGTGGGACAGGGGGCCTTTAATTCACCCCTCCACTTT
CDR3 protein: CASSLVVGQGAFNSPLHF

D gene: -
J gene: TRBJ1-2
clone size: -
V gene: TRBV5-4
CDR3 DNA: TGTGCCAGCAGCTTGGTGGGGAAAGCCTATGGCTACACCTTC
CDR3 protein: CASSLVGKAYGYTF

D gene: -
J gene: TRBJ1-3
clone size: -
V gene: TRBV6-5
CDR3 DNA: TGTGCCAGCAGTTACAATAGCGGGTCCGGAAACACCATATATTTT
CDR3 protein: CASSYNSGSGNTIYF

D gene: -
J gene: TRBJ2-3
clone size: -
V gene: TRBV18
CDR3 DNA: TGTGCCAGCTCACCACAGCAAAGCACAGATACGCAGTATTTT
CDR3 protein: CASSPQQSTDTQYF

D gene: TRBD2
J gene: TRBJ2-1
clone size: once
V gene: TRBV6-5
CDR3 DNA: TGTGCCAGCCGAGGGACTAGCGTTAATGAGCAGTTCTTC
CDR3 protein: CASRGTSVNEQFF

D gene: -
J gene: TRBJ1-5
clone size: -
V gene: TRBV6-5
CDR3 DNA: TGTGCCAGCAGCCGCCTCGGGAGCAATCAGCCCCAGCATTTT
CDR3 protein: CASSRLGSNQPQHF

D gene: -
J gene: TRBJ2-7
clone size: -
V gene: TRBV3-1/TRBV3-2
CDR3 DNA: TGTGCCAGCAGCCAGGCATCCTACGAGCAGTACTTC
CDR3 protein: CASSQASYEQYF

D gene: TRBD1
J gene: TRBJ1-2
clone size: -
V gene: TRBV10-1
CDR3 DNA: TGCGCCAGCAGTGAAGGCAGGGGGAATGGCTACACCTTC
CDR3 protein: CASSEGRGNGYTF

D gene: -
J gene: TRBJ2-3
clone size: -
V gene: TRBV4-1
CDR3 DNA: TGCGCCAGCAGCCAAGATGACCGTACAGATACGCAGTATTTT
CDR3 protein: CASSQDDRTDTQYF

D gene: -
J gene: TRBJ1-6
clone size: -
V gene: TRBV11-2
CDR3 DNA: TGTGCCAGCAGCTTAGATCGAACTTCACCCCTCCACTTT
CDR3 protein: CASSLDRTSPLHF

D gene: TRBD1
J gene: TRBJ2-2
clone size: -
V gene: TRBV10-3
CDR3 DNA: TGTGCCATCAGTGAGTCGGGACAGGCTCCCGGGGAGCTGTTTTTT
CDR3 protein: CAISESGQAPGELFF

D gene: TRBD1
J gene: TRBJ2-7
clone size: -
V gene: TRBV15
CDR3 DNA: TGTGCCACCAGCACGGCCTTCGACAGGGGCGAGCAGTACTTC
CDR3 protein: CATSTAFDRGEQYF

D gene: TRBD2
J gene: TRBJ2-3
clone size: -
V gene: TRBV11-2
CDR3 DNA: TGTGCCAGCAGCCCGACTAGCGATACTAGCACAGATACGCAGTATTTT
CDR3 protein: CASSPTSDTSTDTQYF

D gene: -
J gene: TRBJ1-5
clone size: -
V gene: TRBV24-1
CDR3 DNA: TGTGCCACCAGCGGGAGAATCAATCAGCCCCAGCATTTT
CDR3 protein: CATSGRINQPQHF

D gene: TRBD1
J gene: TRBJ1-4
clone size: few
V gene: TRBV5-1
CDR3 DNA: TGCGCCAGCAGCCATATGCCGGGACAGGGTAATGAAAAACTGTTTTTT
CDR3 protein: CASSHMPGQGNEKLFF

D gene: -
J gene: TRBJ2-1
clone size: -
V gene: TRBV6-5
CDR3 DNA: TGTGCCAGCAGGTTAAGAGGGCAGGGTGGCAATGAGCAGTTCTTC
CDR3 protein: CASRLRGQGGNEQFF

D gene: -
J gene: TRBJ2-1
clone size: -
V gene: TRBV29-1
CDR3 DNA: TGCAGCGTTGAGGGGCAGACCTACAATGAGCAGTTCTTC
CDR3 protein: CSVEGQTYNEQFF